These T cell receptor beta chains were read from a single sample in a study of identical twins. Each CDR3 protein gets one entry after TCRdb re-called the 5' RACE reads with MiXCR. The sample has around 960,000 distinct CDR3 sequences; roughly an eighth are singletons. This same sample was also taken into another study, of yellow fever vaccine responses in identical twins.

Sequenced input: PBMCs. These receptors came from a woman younger than 35 in good health. Both conserved end residues are part of each CDR3. D genes are given only for firm matches. Clone size appears in some rows only: once, few, many, or a class for an expanded clone.

cdr3_aa | cdr3_nt | clone_size | j_call | d_call | v_call
CASSPPPYPDGELFF | TGTGCCAGCTCACCACCGCCGTACCCAGACGGGGAGCTGTTTTTT | NA | TRBJ2-2 | NA | TRBV18
CASSLGAIRAGEQFF | TGTGCCAGCAGCTTGGGTGCTATAAGGGCGGGAGAGCAGTTCTTC | few | TRBJ2-1 | NA | TRBV5-6
CASSCRLDFYEQFF | TGTGCCAGCAGCTGCCGACTAGATTTCTATGAGCAGTTCTTC | NA | TRBJ2-1 | NA | TRBV21-1
CASSTGLAGGPNSDEQFF | TGCGCCAGCAGCACCGGACTAGCGGGAGGGCCAAACAGTGATGAGCAGTTCTTC | few | TRBJ2-1 | TRBD2 | TRBV5-1
CASSQPGLAGGETQYF | TGTGCCAGCAGCCAACCCGGACTAGCGGGGGGAGAGACCCAGTACTTC | NA | TRBJ2-5 | TRBD2 | TRBV3-1
CASSLTPYTDTQYF | TGCGCCAGCAGCTTAACCCCATACACAGATACGCAGTATTTT | few | TRBJ2-3 | NA | TRBV5-1
CSARNSGGADTQYF | TGCAGTGCTAGAAATAGCGGGGGGGCAGATACGCAGTATTTT | many | TRBJ2-3 | TRBD2 | TRBV20-1
CASSLSSREQFF | TGTGCCAGCAGTTTAAGTTCGCGGGAGCAGTTCTTC | few | TRBJ2-1 | NA | TRBV27
CASSWTRSETQYF | TGCGCCAGCAGCTGGACTAGATCGGAGACCCAGTACTTC | many | TRBJ2-5 | TRBD2 | TRBV5-1
CATTSGNTIYF | TGTGCCACCACGAGTGGAAACACCATATATTTT | many | TRBJ1-3 | NA | TRBV27
CASSPSGAAQYF | TGTGCCAGCAGTCCTAGCGGCGCGGCCCAGTACTTC | NA | TRBJ2-5 | TRBD2 | TRBV28
CSVAGLAGAGYNEQFF | TGCAGCGTTGCGGGGCTAGCGGGAGCGGGATACAATGAGCAGTTCTTC | many | TRBJ2-1 | TRBD2 | TRBV29-1
CASSLAGASHNEQFF | TGCGCCAGCAGCTTGGCCGGGGCCTCGCACAATGAGCAGTTCTTC | NA | TRBJ2-1 | NA | TRBV5-1
CASSEELAGGYNEQFF | TGTGCCAGCAGTGAAGAACTAGCGGGAGGGTACAATGAGCAGTTCTTC | NA | TRBJ2-1 | TRBD2 | TRBV2
CASSYSLAGRGELFF | TGTGCCAGCAGTTACTCGTTAGCGGGGAGGGGGGAGCTGTTTTTT | NA | TRBJ2-2 | TRBD2 | TRBV6-5
CASSYSILAAYEQYF | TGTGCCAGCAGTTACTCGATTTTGGCAGCCTACGAGCAGTACTTC | few | TRBJ2-7 | NA | TRBV6-5
CASSLASGNEQYF | TGCGCCAGCAGCTTGGCCTCGGGTAACGAGCAGTACTTC | few | TRBJ2-7 | NA | TRBV5-1
CSVELAILSYNEQFF | TGCAGCGTGGAGCTGGCCATTTTATCCTACAATGAGCAGTTCTTC | few | TRBJ2-1 | NA | TRBV29-1
CASSLDRKYTDTQYF | TGTGCCAGCAGTTTGGACAGAAAATACACAGATACGCAGTATTTT | many | TRBJ2-3 | NA | TRBV4-2
CASSSRQGSPSPLHF | TGTGCCAGCAGTAGTAGACAGGGGAGTCCGTCACCCCTCCACTTT | NA | TRBJ1-6 | TRBD1 | TRBV12-3/TRBV12-4
CASSLMGEQYF | TGTGCCAGCAGTCTAATGGGCGAGCAGTACTTC | NA | TRBJ2-7 | NA | TRBV12-3/TRBV12-4
CASSEAFGERPGRPDTQYF | TGTGCCAGCAGTGAAGCATTTGGAGAGCGGCCCGGACGTCCGGATACGCAGTATTTT | many | TRBJ2-3 | NA | TRBV2
CASSLEGGRTDTQYF | TGTGCCAGCAGTTTAGAGGGGGGCCGGACAGATACGCAGTATTTT | NA | TRBJ2-3 | NA | TRBV12-3/TRBV12-4
CASSLLGQANSPLHF | TGTGCCAGCAGTTTACTGGGACAGGCAAATTCACCCCTCCACTTT | NA | TRBJ1-6 | TRBD1 | TRBV12-3/TRBV12-4
CASTTSHEMYTQYF | TGTGCCAGCACGACTAGCCATGAGATGTATACGCAGTATTTT | many | TRBJ2-3 | TRBD2 | TRBV12-3/TRBV12-4
CASSRRGTPSEQYF | TGTGCCAGTTCCCGACGAGGGACCCCATCCGAGCAGTACTTC | few | TRBJ2-7 | NA | TRBV12-3/TRBV12-4
CASRRFGGTNTGELFF | TGTGCCAGCAGGCGTTTTGGGGGGACGAACACCGGGGAGCTGTTTTTT | few | TRBJ2-2 | NA | TRBV3-1
CSASSGTEAFF | TGCAGTGCTAGTTCTGGCACTGAAGCTTTCTTT | few | TRBJ1-1 | NA | TRBV20-1
CSVGQGYWEQYF | TGCAGCGTAGGACAGGGTTATTGGGAGCAGTACTTC | NA | TRBJ2-7 | TRBD1 | TRBV29-1
CASSLPGVSYEQYF | TGTGCCAGCAGCTTGCCAGGCGTTTCCTACGAGCAGTACTTC | many | TRBJ2-7 | NA | TRBV5-6
CSARLGNEQFF | TGCAGTGCTAGATTGGGGAATGAGCAGTTCTTC | many | TRBJ2-1 | NA | TRBV20-1
CASSTGQGETQYF | TGTGCCAGTAGTACAGGACAGGGCGAGACCCAGTACTTC | NA | TRBJ2-5 | TRBD1 | TRBV19
CASSQDRTSNSPLHF | TGTGCCAGCAGCCAAGACAGGACCTCTAATTCACCCCTCCACTTT | NA | TRBJ1-6 | NA | TRBV4-2
CSARVPWGRADEQFF | TGCAGTGCTAGAGTTCCTTGGGGCAGGGCCGATGAGCAGTTCTTC | few | TRBJ2-1 | NA | TRBV20-1
CAISETSGSLMLVTDTQYF | TGTGCCATCAGTGAGACTAGCGGGAGCCTAATGTTGGTCACAGATACGCAGTATTTT | few | TRBJ2-3 | TRBD2 | TRBV10-3
CASTLLLAGTYNEQFF | TGTGCCAGCACCCTCTTACTAGCGGGGACCTACAATGAGCAGTTCTTC | few | TRBJ2-1 | TRBD2 | TRBV12-3/TRBV12-4
CSARGWGVRADTQYF | TGCAGTGCTAGAGGGTGGGGCGTTAGGGCAGATACGCAGTATTTT | NA | TRBJ2-3 | NA | TRBV20-1
CASSANSGATGELFF | TGCGCCAGCAGCGCAAATAGCGGGGCAACCGGGGAGCTGTTTTTT | NA | TRBJ2-2 | TRBD2 | TRBV5-1
CASSRRKGETQYF | TGTGCCAGCAGTAGACGGAAAGGGGAGACCCAGTACTTC | few | TRBJ2-5 | NA | TRBV25-1
CASSEGEGAADTQYF | TGTGCCAGCAGTGAGGGAGAGGGGGCCGCAGATACGCAGTATTTT | few | TRBJ2-3 | TRBD1 | TRBV6-4
CASSLGTAGQPQHF | TGTGCCAGCAGCTTAGGGACAGCGGGTCAGCCCCAGCATTTT | few | TRBJ1-5 | NA | TRBV7-2
CATSAGYTGELFF | TGTGCCACCAGTGCGGGGTACACCGGGGAGCTGTTTTTT | many | TRBJ2-2 | NA | TRBV24-1
CASSLDKPNTEAFF | TGTGCCAGCAGTTTAGATAAACCGAACACTGAAGCTTTCTTT | NA | TRBJ1-1 | NA | TRBV12-3/TRBV12-4
CASSLGQATYGYTF | TGTGCCAGCAGCTTAGGACAGGCGACCTATGGCTACACCTTC | NA | TRBJ1-2 | TRBD1 | TRBV5-6
CASSLETVIWGPYNEQFF | TGTGCCAGCAGTTTAGAGACAGTTATTTGGGGGCCTTACAATGAGCAGTTCTTC | NA | TRBJ2-1 | NA | TRBV12-3/TRBV12-4
CSAGGRPNQPQHF | TGCAGTGCTGGAGGCAGGCCGAATCAGCCCCAGCATTTT | NA | TRBJ1-5 | NA | TRBV20-1
CASSPTSVRTQYF | TGTGCCAGCAGCCCTACCTCAGTCCGGACCCAGTACTTC | NA | TRBJ2-5 | NA | TRBV3-1
CSARGLANSYEQYF | TGCAGTGCTAGAGGGCTAGCGAACAGTTACGAGCAGTACTTC | NA | TRBJ2-7 | NA | TRBV20-1
CASGLVGFGTEAFF | TGTGCTAGTGGTTTAGTAGGGTTTGGTACTGAAGCTTTCTTT | NA | TRBJ1-1 | NA | TRBV12-5
CATSDSSGGYGETQYF | TGTGCCACCAGTGATTCCAGCGGGGGATACGGAGAGACCCAGTACTTC | few | TRBJ2-5 | TRBD2 | TRBV24-1
CASSQAASGGAGDEQFF | TGTGCCAGCAGCCAAGCCGCGAGCGGGGGGGCCGGGGATGAGCAGTTCTTC | few | TRBJ2-1 | TRBD2 | TRBV14
CASSQIVSSYEQYF | TGCGCCAGCAGCCAGATTGTCAGCTCCTACGAGCAGTACTTC | NA | TRBJ2-7 | NA | TRBV4-1
CASTLLAGGSSYNEQFF | TGTGCCAGCACCCTACTAGCGGGGGGAAGCTCCTACAATGAGCAGTTCTTC | NA | TRBJ2-1 | TRBD2 | TRBV6-1
CSVEDGASVNEQFF | TGCAGCGTTGAAGATGGAGCTAGCGTCAATGAGCAGTTCTTC | NA | TRBJ2-1 | NA | TRBV29-1